The 29 T cell receptor beta chains in this list originate from one sample, sequenced in a study of T cell repertoires in ileal Crohn's disease (dated by TCRdb to the late 2010s). Libraries were made using the immunoSEQ multiplex PCR assay. As stored in TCRdb, this immuneACCESS dataset retains in-frame rearrangements with V and J assigned. A fraction of the clones does not appear; measured against another copy, unresolved V genes explain less than half of the discrepancy, and the remainder lacks a known reason. Counted in this sample were more than 15,000 clones; about 55% of them appeared once. The biggest ten clones account for roughly 6.2% of the sample. Sample: ileal tissue. These receptors were taken from an adult with Crohn's disease.

The genes are TRBV7-7 and TRBJ2-5; TRBD1 aligns across 7 bases. CDR1 is SSHAT and CDR2 is FNYEAQ in the germline V gene (reference sequence). This CDR3 contains 13 residues. The junction had 2 bases not matched to a gene; V was cut back by 5 bases and J by 2 bases. This CDR3 reads CASSRDRQETQYF. Here the CDR3 DNA reads TGTGCCAGCAGCCGGGACAGACAAGAGACCCAGTACTTC.

The chain links TRBV5-1 to TRBJ2-5, with TRBD1 matching over 11 bases. J lost 4 bases, V lost 6 bases, and 11 bases had no gene match. Germline V gives CDR1 SGHRS, CDR2 YFSETQ. The CDR3 consists of 16 residues. In DNA form, the CDR3 reads TGCGCCAGCACCAATCAACCCGGGACAGGGGGAGAGACCCAGTACTTC. It is translated as CASTNQPGTGGETQYF.

The chain employs TRBV6-5 and TRBJ2-7, with a weak D call TRBD1 (6 bases). From germline, CDR1 is MNHEY and CDR2 SVGAGI. This CDR3 is built from 15 residues. Trimming cost V 5 bases and J 1 base, with 15 bases left between them. The CDR3: CASSKQGQASYEQYF. In DNA form, the CDR3 reads TGTGCCAGCAGTAAACAGGGCCAGGCGTCCTACGAGCAGTACTTC.

The V gene is TRBV5-4, the J gene TRBJ1-4; 8 bases are shared with TRBD1. The V gene end was trimmed by 4 bases and the J gene end by 4 bases; junction bases not matched to a gene: 6. This CDR3 is 15 amino acids long. CDR1 and CDR2 from the germline V gene are SGHNT and YYREEE (reference sequence). The DNA for the CDR3 is TGTGCCAGCAGCCGAGGACAGGGCCTTAATGAAAAACTGTTTTTT. Translation: CASSRGQGLNEKLFF.

This clone ranks as medium-sized. The V and J genes are TRBV4-2 and TRBJ2-3, with no clear D. CDR3 length: 12 amino acids. Germline values: CDR1 LGHNA, CDR2 YNFKEQ. Trimming pared 8 bases from V and 5 bases from J, leaving 11 bases between. This CDR3 is CASSFTGDTQYF. CDR3 coding DNA: TGTGCCAGCTCTTTTACTGGAGATACGCAGTATTTT.

This clone was picked up a small number of times. This chain connects TRBV21-1 to TRBJ2-7; TRBD2, as called in the table, went unchecked against the DNA. TRBV21-1 is flagged as a pseudogene. This CDR3 has 20 residues. CDR3: CASTPPVGTSGRCNTYEQYF. The DNA of the CDR3 is TGTGCCAGCACCCCTCCTGTGGGGACTAGCGGGAGGTGTAACACCTACGAGCAGTACTTC.

This chain joins TRBV28 and TRBJ1-5; 7 bases match TRBD1. J lost 4 bases, V lost 2 bases, and 5 bases had no gene match. Germline CDR1 and CDR2: MDHEN and SYDVKM. This CDR3 has 15 residues. CDR3 in amino acids: CASSLPRGDNQPQHF. The CDR3 nucleotides are TGTGCCAGCAGTTTACCCAGGGGGGATAATCAGCCCCAGCATTTT.

The chain has TRBV7-2 and TRBJ2-7; TRBD2 matches 13 bases. Germline CDR1 and CDR2: SGHTA and FQGNSA. With 6 bases clipped from V and 2 bases from J, the junction kept 4 bases outside the gene matches. The CDR3 totals 15 residues. The CDR3 sequence: CASRQLAGGPYEQYF. CDR3 coding DNA: TGTGCCAGCAGACAACTAGCGGGAGGGCCCTACGAGCAGTACTTC.

The V gene is TRBV9, the J gene TRBJ1-4; D call uncertain. Germline V gene data show CDR1 as SGDLS and CDR2 as YYNGEE. Trimming took off 0 bases at V and 5 bases at J, with 11 bases between the two ends. The CDR3 consists of 15 residues. CDR3 sequence reads: CASSVDQQRNEKLFF. The CDR3, as DNA: TGTGCCAGCAGCGTAGATCAACAGAGAAATGAAAAACTGTTTTTT.

This clone is categorized as medium-sized. V and J are TRBV28 and TRBJ2-1, with TRBD2 matching over 14 bases. CDR1 and CDR2 (germline): MDHEN, SYDVKM. With V trimmed by 7 bases and J by 2 bases, 10 bases remained unmatched. The CDR3 consists of 18 residues. The CDR3 loop is CASNRRLAGGRPYNEQFF. The CDR3 DNA follows: TGTGCCAGCAATAGGCGACTAGCGGGAGGGCGACCCTACAATGAGCAGTTCTTC. Variable domain in full (rest from reference TRBV28 and TRBJ2-1): DVKVTQSSRYLVKRTGEKVFLECVQDMDHENMFWYRQDPGLGLRLIYFSYDVKMKEKGDIPEGYSVSREKKERFSLILESASTNQTSMYLCASNRRLAGGRPYNEQFFGPGTRLTVL.

In its sample, this clone ranks as medium-sized. The chain employs TRBV4-1 and TRBJ1-1, with TRBD1 matching over 10 bases. Trimming at V came to 1 base and at J to 5 bases, leaving 7 bases not matched to a gene. Germline lookup yields CDR1 MGHRA and CDR2 YSYEKL. The CDR3 sequence is 16 residues long. This CDR3 reads CASSQGETGGKTEAFF. The CDR3 nucleotides read TGCGCCAGCAGCCAAGGGGAGACAGGGGGCAAGACTGAAGCTTTCTTT.

Judged by abundance, this clone is medium-sized. V gene TRBV6-4 combines with J gene TRBJ2-2; possibly TRBD1 for D (5 bases). CDR1 is MRHNA, CDR2 SNTAGT, per germline. Trimming removed 6 bases at V and 4 bases at J, with 9 bases between. The CDR3 runs 13 residues. The chain's CDR3 is CASRTTVTGELFF. The DNA of the CDR3 is TGTGCCAGCAGAACGACAGTCACCGGGGAGCTGTTTTTT.

The chain links TRBV15 to TRBJ1-4; 9 bases are a match to TRBD1. The CDR3 is 16 residues long. Germline CDR1 and CDR2: LNHNV and YYDKDF (reference sequence). J gave up 7 bases and V 3 bases, and 9 bases lay outside the gene matches. The CDR3 DNA follows: TGTGCCACCAGCAGTGAATTCGGGACAGGGAGTGAAAAACTGTTTTTT. Its translation: CATSSEFGTGSEKLFF. Looking up the rest from reference TRBV15 and TRBJ1-4 gives the full variable domain: DAMVIQNPRYQVTQFGKPVTLSCSQTLNHNVMYWYQQKSSQAPKLLFHYYDKDFNNEADTPDNFQSRRPNTSFCFLDIRSPGLGDTAMYLCATSSEFGTGSEKLFFGSGTQLSVL.

This clone was picked up a small number of times. This chain links TRBV6-5 with TRBJ2-1; 10 positions match TRBD2. Trimming at V came to 6 bases and at J to 4 bases, leaving 6 bases not matched to a gene. The CDR3 runs to 15 residues. CDR1 is MNHEY and CDR2 is SVGAGI in the germline V gene. The DNA of the CDR3 is TGTGCCAGCAGCTTTTCTAGCGGGAGTTACAATGAGCAGTTCTTC. This gives the protein CASSFSSGSYNEQFF.

V usage is TRBV4-1 and J usage is TRBJ2-7; 8 bases fit TRBD2. Germline V CDR1 and CDR2: MGHRA, YSYEKL. The CDR3 spans 15 residues. V lost 1 base to trimming and J lost 3 bases; unmatched junction nucleotides: 5. DNA of the CDR3: TGCGCCAGCAGCCAAGGTGTTAGCGGGATCTACGAGCAGTACTTC. Translation gives CASSQGVSGIYEQYF.

The chain joins TRBV2 to TRBJ2-5; D possibly corresponds to TRBD1 (6 bases). CDR1 is SNHLY, CDR2 FYNNEI, per germline. V was clipped by 7 bases and J by 1 base, with 13 bases between them. This CDR3 has 14 residues. CDR3 residues: CASNTGQSQETQYF. As DNA, the CDR3 is TGTGCCAGCAATACCGGACAGTCCCAAGAGACCCAGTACTTC.

A few counts support this clone. This sequence joins TRBV29-1 and TRBJ2-5; 12 bases are shared with TRBD1. After removal of 4 bases from V and 5 bases from J, the junction contained 8 bases not matched to a gene. This CDR3 has 15 amino acids. Germline V gives CDR1 SQVTM, CDR2 ANQGSEA. The CDR3 sequence: CSVGGGQGALETQYF. For the CDR3, the DNA is TGCAGCGTTGGAGGGGGACAGGGGGCACTGGAGACCCAGTACTTC.

The chain is built from TRBV2 and TRBJ2-7; 11 bases are shared with TRBD1. V was pared by 4 bases and J by 3 bases, with 5 bases of the junction left unmatched. The CDR3 spans 15 residues. Germline V gene lookup returns CDR1 SNHLY and CDR2 FYNNEI. DNA of the CDR3: TGTGCCAGCAGTGTCCGGGACAGGGGGTTCTACGAGCAGTACTTC. It specifies CASSVRDRGFYEQYF.

The chain recombines TRBV2 with TRBJ1-4; no reliable D call. The CDR3 extends over 16 amino acids. Germline V gene sequence: CDR1 SNHLY, CDR2 FYNNEI. Trimming took 9 bases from V and 0 from J, leaving 17 bases between them. The CDR3, as DNA: TGTGCCAGTACCCAAAACCAGATCTCAACTAATGAAAAACTGTTTTTT. Its protein is CASTQNQISTNEKLFF. Supplemented by reference TRBV2 and TRBJ1-4, the full variable domain reads EPEVTQTPSHQVTQMGQEVILRCVPISNHLYFYWYRQILGQKVEFLVSFYNNEISEKSEIFDDQFSVERPDGSNFTLKIRSTKLEDSAMYFCASTQNQISTNEKLFFGSGTQLSVL.

Relative to its sample, this clone is medium-sized (0.01 to 0.1%). The CDR3 is CASSQDRGPDEQFF. As DNA, the CDR3 is TGTGCCAGCTCACAGGACAGGGGGCCGGATGAGCAGTTCTTC. The chain uses TRBV18 and TRBJ2-1, with 11 bases lining up with TRBD1. The CDR3 contains 14 residues. Germline V gene sequence: CDR1 KGHSH, CDR2 LQKENI. With V trimmed by 4 bases and J by 8 bases, 4 bases remained unmatched. The whole variable domain, filled in from reference TRBV18 and TRBJ2-1, reads NAGVMQNPRHLVRRRGQEARLRCSPMKGHSHVYWYRQLPEEGLKFMVYLQKENIIDESGMPKERFSAEFPKEGPSILRIQQVVRGDSAAYFCASSQDRGPDEQFFGPGTRLTVL.

The chain combines TRBV19 with TRBJ1-1; D is perhaps TRBD1 (6 bases). Germline lookup yields CDR1 LNHDA and CDR2 SQIVND (reference sequence). The CDR3 loop spans 15 amino acids. V was clipped by 7 bases and J by 1 base, with 16 bases between them. This CDR3 is CASTPFRGQNTEAFF. The CDR3 bases are TGTGCCAGTACCCCATTCAGGGGACAGAACACTGAAGCTTTCTTT.

The J gene is TRBJ2-4, the V gene TRBV4-2; D ambiguous. V shed 2 bases and J shed 0 bases, with 8 bases lying between them. Germline assignment: CDR1 LGHNA and CDR2 YNFKEQ. The CDR3 sequence is 15 residues long. DNA for the CDR3: TGTGCCAGCAGCCAACTTACGGTAGCCAAAAACATTCAGTACTTC. Translating gives CASSQLTVAKNIQYF.

V gene TRBV18 combines with J gene TRBJ2-7; 8 nucleotides align to TRBD1. Losses at the gene ends were 2 bases for V and 4 bases for J; bases not matched to a gene: 10. Germline assignment: CDR1 KGHSH and CDR2 LQKENI. The CDR3 loop spans 16 amino acids. The DNA for the CDR3 is TGTGCCAGCTCACCAGGACAGGGTCTAGGGAGTTACGAGCAGTACTTC. Amino acid sequence: CASSPGQGLGSYEQYF.

The J gene is TRBJ1-2, the V gene TRBV5-1; 9 nucleotides agree with TRBD1. CDR3 length equals 16 residues. Germline CDR1 SGHRS, CDR2 YFSETQ. V was pared by 1 base and J by 4 bases, with 8 bases of the junction left unmatched. The CDR3 loop is CASSLKPGQGPYGYTF. The DNA of the CDR3 is TGCGCCAGCAGCTTGAAACCGGGACAGGGACCCTATGGCTACACCTTC.

The chain is built from TRBV6-6 and TRBJ1-2; 7 bases match TRBD1. The germline V gene encodes CDR1 MNHNY and CDR2 SVGAGI (reference sequence). Unmatched junction bases numbered 6, after V lost 4 bases and J lost 4 bases. There are 14 residues in the CDR3. The CDR3 sequence: CASSSKTGTYGYTF. The CDR3 DNA is TGTGCCAGCAGTTCGAAGACAGGGACCTATGGCTACACCTTC.

The chain couples TRBV19 to TRBJ1-2; 8 bases are shared with TRBD1. Unmatched junction bases numbered 3, after V lost 6 bases and J lost 3 bases. The CDR3 runs to 13 residues. Germline CDR1 is LNHDA and CDR2 is SQIVND (reference sequence). The CDR3 sequence is CASRTGADYGYTF. DNA for the CDR3: TGTGCCAGTAGGACAGGGGCGGACTATGGCTACACCTTC. Filled out from reference TRBV19 and TRBJ1-2, the complete variable domain reads DGGITQSPKYLFRKEGQNVTLSCEQNLNHDAMYWYRQDPGQGLRLIYYSQIVNDFQKGDIAEGYSVSREKKESFPLTVTSAQKNPTAFYLCASRTGADYGYTFGSGTRLTVV.

About this clone itself: This sample also contains other DNA sequences that code for the same CDR3. The genes are TRBV5-1 and TRBJ1-5; TRBD1 is a possible D gene (5 bases). The germline CDR1 and CDR2 sequences are SGHRS and YFSETQ. The CDR3 runs 13 residues. Trimming removed 2 bases from V and 5 bases from J, with 8 bases in between. CDR3 sequence (DNA): TGCGCCAGCAGCTTACGGGGGGATCAGCCCCAGCATTTT. Translation: CASSLRGDQPQHF.

V gene TRBV5-1 combines with J gene TRBJ2-1; unclear D gene. Trimming pared 4 bases from V and 10 bases from J, leaving 12 bases between. The germline V gene has CDR1 SGHRS and CDR2 YFSETQ. The CDR3 extends over 12 amino acids. The CDR3 DNA reads TGCGCCAGCAGCATAGCTGGTAGAGAGCAGTTCTTC. It specifies CASSIAGREQFF.

This rearrangement joins TRBV4-2 to TRBJ2-1, with D perhaps matching TRBD2 (5 bases). This CDR3 spans 16 amino acids. The germline gives CDR1 LGHNA, CDR2 YNFKEQ. V was pared by 0 bases and J by 3 bases, with 12 bases between. CDR3 sequence reads: CASSQDSSESYNEQFF. The CDR3 region has the DNA TGTGCCAGCAGCCAAGATAGTAGCGAGAGCTACAATGAGCAGTTCTTC.